This T cell receptor beta chain was profiled in a study of shared clonotypes between healthy human individuals. The CDR3 has 13 residues. Germline CDR1 and CDR2: GTSNPN and SVGIG (reference sequence). The V gene lost 2 bases and the J gene lost 2 bases, with 9 bases spanning the gap. Each sample came from a Caucasian adult donor living in Nashville, Tennessee. Using immunoSEQ multiplex PCR, the repertoire was profiled, and TCRdb retains in-frame clones only, with some absent. The sample carries about 980,000 clones, about 80% recorded once. The receptor was derived from a man aged 18 to 30 in good health. The sample was memory CD4+ T cells sorted from blood. Subset indicated: CD45RA-negative fraction. V and J are TRBV30 and TRBJ2-5, with unresolved D. This CDR3 reads CAWSKGGQETQYF. The CDR3 nucleotides are TGTGCCTGGAGTAAGGGCGGACAAGAGACCCAGTACTTC.